This T cell receptor beta chain was obtained from a study of siplizumab effects on memory and regulatory T cells. Germline CDR1 reads SGHVS; CDR2 reads FNYEAQ. The CDR3 sequence is 14 residues long. The V gene end was trimmed by 5 bases and the J gene end by 1 base; junction bases not matched to a gene: 4. The table came from immunoSEQ multiplex PCR; TCRdb's copy has only in-frame clones and leaves some out. This table holds approximately 110,000 clones, approximately 90% found once. This rearrangement joins TRBV7-6 to TRBJ1-1, with 7 positions matching TRBD1. The material sequenced was Tregs sorted from blood. This sequence was found in a human donor in good health. The CDR3 DNA reads TGTGCCAGCAGCCCAGGGGGTAGGAACACTGAAGCTTTCTTT. This translates into CASSPGGRNTEAFF.